This is a list of T cell receptor beta chains from one sample in a study of blood T cell repertoires in COVID-19. The repertoire was sequenced with immunoSEQ multiplex PCR; TCRdb's copy has only in-frame clones and lacks some. This sample has about 210,000 clones, with approximately 82% found just once. Sequences were obtained from peripheral blood. The receptors were sampled from a woman in her fifties or sixties with acute or convalescent COVID-19. Each CDR3 is given with its conserved first and last residue. The order of the fields is clone size, V gene, J gene, D gene, CDR3 protein, CDR3 DNA. The D gene is left open where the match is weak. Expanded clones get a size class; other rows say once, few or many, or leave the size out.

abundance: NA; v_gene: TRBV10-3; j_gene: TRBJ2-3; d_gene: TRBD2; CDR3aa: CAVPGTSGRETDTQYF; CDR3nt: TGTGCCGTCCCCGGGACTAGCGGGAGGGAGACAGATACGCAGTATTTT
abundance: NA; v_gene: TRBV7-2; j_gene: TRBJ2-5; d_gene: NA; CDR3aa: CASSSSYQETQYF; CDR3nt: TGTGCCAGCAGCTCCAGTTACCAAGAGACCCAGTACTTC
abundance: NA; v_gene: TRBV13; j_gene: TRBJ1-2; d_gene: NA; CDR3aa: CASSLGGRVTQYGYTF; CDR3nt: TGTGCCAGCAGCTTAGGGGGCAGGGTAACTCAATACGGCTACACCTTC
abundance: NA; v_gene: TRBV5-1; j_gene: TRBJ1-3; d_gene: NA; CDR3aa: CASRLQVSGNTIYF; CDR3nt: TGCGCCAGCAGACTTCAGGTCTCTGGAAACACCATATATTTT
abundance: NA; v_gene: TRBV5-1; j_gene: TRBJ2-1; d_gene: TRBD2; CDR3aa: CASRQAGAVYNEQFF; CDR3nt: TGCGCCAGCAGACAAGCGGGAGCGGTCTACAATGAGCAGTTCTTC
abundance: NA; v_gene: TRBV1; j_gene: TRBJ2-7; d_gene: NA; CDR3aa: CTSSPQAGVSYEQYF; CDR3nt: TGCACCAGCAGCCCCCAGGCGGGGGTAAGTTACGAGCAGTACTTC
abundance: NA; v_gene: TRBV5-1; j_gene: TRBJ1-2; d_gene: NA; CDR3aa: CASSLSGGVLDGYTF; CDR3nt: TGCGCCAGCAGCTTGTCGGGAGGGGTATTGGATGGCTACACCTTC
abundance: NA; v_gene: TRBV12-5; j_gene: TRBJ2-1; d_gene: TRBD2; CDR3aa: CASGSSGTSVDEQFF; CDR3nt: TGTGCTAGTGGTTCCTCCGGGACTAGCGTGGATGAGCAGTTCTTC
abundance: NA; v_gene: TRBV28; j_gene: TRBJ1-2; d_gene: NA; CDR3aa: CASSRGGKYGYTF; CDR3nt: TGTGCCAGCAGCCGGGGGGGGAAGTATGGCTACACCTTC
abundance: NA; v_gene: TRBV28; j_gene: TRBJ2-7; d_gene: TRBD2; CDR3aa: CASSFGLAGGASYEQYF; CDR3nt: TGTGCCAGCAGTTTCGGACTAGCGGGGGGGGCGAGCTACGAGCAGTACTTC
abundance: few; v_gene: TRBV5-1; j_gene: TRBJ2-3; d_gene: TRBD2; CDR3aa: CASSSTSGNGADTQYF; CDR3nt: TGCGCCAGCAGCTCGACTAGCGGGAATGGTGCAGATACGCAGTATTTT
abundance: NA; v_gene: TRBV20-1; j_gene: TRBJ1-1; d_gene: TRBD1; CDR3aa: CSASSPDRGDAEAFF; CDR3nt: TGCAGTGCTAGTTCACCCGACAGGGGGGACGCTGAAGCTTTCTTT
abundance: NA; v_gene: TRBV6-6; j_gene: TRBJ2-1; d_gene: NA; CDR3aa: CASSYRENEQFF; CDR3nt: TGTGCCAGCAGTTATCGGGAGAATGAGCAGTTCTTC
abundance: NA; v_gene: TRBV27; j_gene: TRBJ1-1; d_gene: NA; CDR3aa: CASSGLTGITEAFF; CDR3nt: TGTGCCAGCAGTGGATTGACAGGCATTACTGAAGCTTTCTTT
abundance: NA; v_gene: TRBV7-9; j_gene: TRBJ1-6; d_gene: TRBD1; CDR3aa: CASSQDRSNSPLHF; CDR3nt: TGTGCCAGCAGCCAGGACAGGTCCAATTCACCCCTCCACTTT
abundance: NA; v_gene: TRBV18; j_gene: TRBJ2-6; d_gene: NA; CDR3aa: CASSPLSSGANVLTF; CDR3nt: TGTGCCAGCTCACCACTGAGCTCTGGGGCCAACGTCCTGACTTTC
abundance: NA; v_gene: TRBV19; j_gene: TRBJ2-7; d_gene: NA; CDR3aa: CATRKGRGSYEQYF; CDR3nt: TGTGCCACTCGGAAGGGCAGGGGCTCCTACGAGCAGTACTTC
abundance: once; v_gene: TRBV27; j_gene: TRBJ1-5; d_gene: TRBD1; CDR3aa: CASSLSTGSNQPQHF; CDR3nt: TGTGCCAGCAGTTTATCGACAGGGAGCAATCAGCCCCAGCATTTT
abundance: few; v_gene: TRBV6-5; j_gene: TRBJ2-4; d_gene: TRBD1; CDR3aa: CASRGQAQPGGYF; CDR3nt: TGTGCCAGCCGGGGACAGGCGCAGCCGGGCGGGTACTTC
abundance: NA; v_gene: TRBV4-2; j_gene: TRBJ2-7; d_gene: TRBD2; CDR3aa: CASSQVGGTSSGNEQYF; CDR3nt: TGTGCCAGCAGCCAAGTCGGCGGTACTAGTAGCGGGAACGAGCAGTACTTC
abundance: NA; v_gene: TRBV3-1/TRBV3-2; j_gene: TRBJ1-5; d_gene: NA; CDR3aa: CASSQGSGGNQPQHF; CDR3nt: TGTGCCAGCAGCCAGGGGTCCGGGGGCAATCAGCCCCAGCATTTT
abundance: NA; v_gene: TRBV29-1; j_gene: TRBJ1-1; d_gene: NA; CDR3aa: CSVNSENTEAFF; CDR3nt: TGCAGCGTGAACAGTGAGAACACTGAAGCTTTCTTT
abundance: few; v_gene: TRBV28; j_gene: TRBJ1-5; d_gene: TRBD1; CDR3aa: CASSWPGTGDADQPQHF; CDR3nt: TGTGCCAGCAGTTGGCCCGGGACAGGCGACGCGGATCAGCCCCAGCATTTT
abundance: NA; v_gene: TRBV5-1; j_gene: TRBJ2-5; d_gene: TRBD1; CDR3aa: CASSFPGTGGGRLETQYF; CDR3nt: TGCGCCAGCAGCTTCCCCGGGACAGGGGGCGGGCGTTTGGAGACCCAGTACTTC
abundance: NA; v_gene: TRBV27; j_gene: TRBJ1-2; d_gene: NA; CDR3aa: CASSPGTSGYTF; CDR3nt: TGTGCCAGCAGTCCTGGGACTTCTGGCTACACCTTC
abundance: NA; v_gene: TRBV28; j_gene: TRBJ2-7; d_gene: TRBD1; CDR3aa: CASTIGGQGTYEQYF; CDR3nt: TGTGCCAGCACTATAGGGGGACAGGGTACCTACGAGCAGTACTTC
abundance: NA; v_gene: TRBV6-6; j_gene: TRBJ2-1; d_gene: NA; CDR3aa: CASSYGPELGHEQFF; CDR3nt: TGTGCCAGCAGTTACGGACCGGAACTAGGACATGAGCAGTTCTTC
abundance: NA; v_gene: TRBV30; j_gene: TRBJ2-1; d_gene: NA; CDR3aa: CAWSVAGRTNNEQFF; CDR3nt: TGTGCCTGGAGTGTGGCGGGACGAACAAACAATGAGCAGTTCTTC
abundance: few; v_gene: TRBV28; j_gene: TRBJ2-1; d_gene: NA; CDR3aa: CASSLRGHEQFF; CDR3nt: TGTGCCAGCAGTTTGCGGGGCCATGAGCAGTTCTTC
abundance: NA; v_gene: TRBV29-1; j_gene: TRBJ2-6; d_gene: NA; CDR3aa: CSVGSSGANVLTF; CDR3nt: TGCAGCGTTGGCAGCTCTGGGGCCAACGTCCTGACTTTC
abundance: once; v_gene: TRBV7-3; j_gene: TRBJ1-2; d_gene: TRBD1; CDR3aa: CASSRSGGTNYGYTF; CDR3nt: TGTGCCAGCAGTAGATCAGGGGGGACTAACTATGGCTACACCTTC